These 23 T cell receptor beta chains share one sample of origin, sequenced in a study of shared clonotypes between healthy human individuals. Naive CD8 cells lacked CD45RO and underwent positive selection for CCR7, leaving out terminally differentiated effector memory CD45RA+ cells. Only in-frame clones appear in the TCRdb table, and some are missing; sequencing was by immunoSEQ multiplex PCR. The sample includes millions of clones, roughly 91% of them seen just once. Material: naive CD8+ T cells from PBMCs. These receptors originate from a man aged 18 to 29 in good health. Some clones in this sample may be carry-over from other donors' samples.

The V gene is TRBV4-3, the J gene TRBJ2-1, with 11 nucleotides matching TRBD2. The J segment lost 2 bases and the V segment lost 4 bases, leaving 7 bases of the junction unmatched. Germline CDR1 is LGHNA and CDR2 is YSLEER. This CDR3 has 17 amino acids. CDR3 loop: CASSPRTSGYTYNEQFF. For the CDR3, the DNA is TGCGCCAGCAGCCCGCGGACTAGCGGGTACACCTACAATGAGCAGTTCTTC.

CDR3 in amino acids: CASSGGQGPLAQHF. CDR3 DNA: TGTGCCAGCAGTGGGGGACAGGGGCCCTTAGCCCAGCATTTT. J is TRBJ1-5 and V is TRBV25-1, with 10 bases fitting TRBD1. CDR1 is MGHDK and CDR2 is SYGVNS in the germline V gene. The CDR3 length is 14 residues. V shed 4 bases, J shed 11 bases, and the junction held 8 bases outside the gene matches.

The chain joins TRBV11-2 to TRBJ2-7; D is unclear. Trimming cost V 5 bases and J 5 bases, with 16 bases left between them. The CDR3 sequence is 14 residues long. Germline values: CDR1 SGHAT, CDR2 FQNNGV. In DNA form, the CDR3 reads TGTGCCAGCAGCCCTAGTGCCGGGTTCGACGAGCAGTACTTC. Its translation is CASSPSAGFDEQYF.

The J gene is TRBJ2-7, the V gene TRBV11-2, with D perhaps TRBD2 (6 bases). The germline V gene has CDR1 SGHAT and CDR2 FQNNGV. There are 13 residues in the CDR3. The germline V and J ends were trimmed by 2 bases and 3 bases, with 8 bases remaining between them. The CDR3 nucleotides are TGTGCCAGCAGCTTATCTAGCGACTACGAGCAGTACTTC. Its protein is CASSLSSDYEQYF.

On this clone: Other DNA sequences in the same sample also yield this CDR3. V gene TRBV10-1 combines with J gene TRBJ2-5; D is perhaps TRBD1 or TRBD2 (6 bases each). Germline CDR1 is WNHNN and CDR2 is SYGVQD (reference sequence). Trimming left V 0 bases short and J 5 bases short, with 10 bases between. This CDR3 region has 14 residues. The CDR3 is CASSESGGRETQYF. As DNA, the CDR3 is TGCGCCAGCAGTGAGTCGGGGGGCCGGGAGACCCAGTACTTC.

This clone appeared a single time. The V and J genes are TRBV28 and TRBJ2-5; D gene uncertain. Germline V gene data show CDR1 as MDHEN and CDR2 as SYDVKM. V was shortened by 8 bases and J by 1 base, with 11 bases between the two germline ends. CDR3 length equals 13 residues. CDR3 in DNA: TGTGCCAGCTCCGTGGTTCGCCAAGAGACCCAGTACTTC. This encodes CASSVVRQETQYF. The full variable domain, with the rest looked up from reference TRBV28 and TRBJ2-5, is DVKVTQSSRYLVKRTGEKVFLECVQDMDHENMFWYRQDPGLGLRLIYFSYDVKMKEKGDIPEGYSVSREKKERFSLILESASTNQTSMYLCASSVVRQETQYFGPGTRLLVL.

V and J are TRBV10-3 and TRBJ2-1; 12 bases align to TRBD2. Germline V gene sequence: CDR1 ENHRY, CDR2 SYGVKD. The CDR3 sequence is 17 residues long. V shed 0 bases and J 3 bases; nucleotides not matched to a gene: 3. CDR3 sequence reads: CAISESPSGRVYNEQFF. DNA for the CDR3: TGTGCCATCAGTGAGTCGCCTAGCGGGAGGGTCTACAATGAGCAGTTCTTC.

As regards this clone: Other DNA sequences in the sample encode the same CDR3. The chain combines TRBV27 with TRBJ2-1; no firm D call. The CDR3 has 13 amino acids. The germline V and J ends were trimmed by 3 bases and 4 bases, with 7 bases remaining between them. Germline-derived CDR1 and CDR2 are MNHEY and SMNVEV (reference sequence). The CDR3 DNA is TGTGCCAGCAGTTTTTCGGCTTACAATGAGCAGTTCTTC. Protein sequence: CASSFSAYNEQFF.

The chain uses TRBV27 and TRBJ1-2; possible D gene TRBD1, 5 bases. Germline lookup yields CDR1 MNHEY and CDR2 SMNVEV (reference sequence). V was cut by 6 bases and J by 4 bases, with 15 bases left in between. This CDR3 has 14 residues. CDR3 sequence (DNA): TGTGCCAGCAGCTCGTCCCAGGGCCTCTATGGCTACACCTTC. Protein product: CASSSSQGLYGYTF.

The V gene is TRBV4-1, the J gene TRBJ1-3; D unresolved. Trimming took 1 base from V and 1 from J, leaving 5 bases between them. CDR1 is MGHRA and CDR2 is YSYEKL in the germline V gene. The CDR3 consists of 14 residues. The CDR3 DNA reads as TGCGCCAGCAGCCAAGCAAGATCTGGAAACACCATATATTTT. As protein: CASSQARSGNTIYF.

V usage is TRBV4-1 and J usage is TRBJ2-1; 13 bases agree with TRBD2. The CDR3 sequence is 17 residues long. Losses at the gene ends were 3 bases for V and 7 bases for J; bases not matched to a gene: 9. Germline V CDR1 and CDR2: MGHRA, YSYEKL. The CDR3 coding sequence is TGCGCCAGCAGCCAGAGAACTAGCGGGAGGGCTTGGAATGAGCAGTTCTTC. It encodes CASSQRTSGRAWNEQFF.

This clone was seen just once. The chain recombines TRBV10-3 with TRBJ1-2; 7 bases are a match to TRBD1. The J segment lost 1 base and the V segment lost 6 bases, leaving 11 bases of the junction unmatched. The CDR3 has 16 amino acids. Germline V gene data show CDR1 as ENHRY and CDR2 as SYGVKD. CDR3 sequence: CAISDTPGQLNYGYTF. CDR3 nucleotide sequence: TGTGCCATCAGCGATACTCCGGGACAGCTTAACTATGGCTACACCTTC.

This clone has a handful of counts. V is TRBV19 and J is TRBJ1-1; D may be TRBD1 (5 bases). Trimming removed 3 bases from V and 1 base from J, with 9 bases in between. This CDR3 region has 14 residues. Per the germline V gene, CDR1 is LNHDA and CDR2 is SQIVND (reference sequence). CDR3 in DNA: TGTGCCAGTAGTATGAGGGGCTGGAACACTGAAGCTTTCTTT. Translated, it gives CASSMRGWNTEAFF.

The V call is TRBV6-1, the J call TRBJ2-1, with TRBD2 identical over 8 bases. Germline CDR1 and CDR2: MNHNS and SASEGT. The trim removed 10 bases at V and 0 bases at J, leaving 8 bases unmatched. This CDR3 is 15 amino acids long. CDR3 loop: CAIGDGTSSYNEQFF. CDR3 nucleotide sequence: TGTGCCATCGGGGATGGGACTAGCTCCTACAATGAGCAGTTCTTC.

In the case of this clone: The sample contains more than one DNA sequence encoding this CDR3. The J gene is TRBJ1-2, the V gene TRBV6-5; no definite D call. Per germline, CDR1 MNHEY and CDR2 SVGAGI. The V end was cut by 5 bases, the J end by 5 bases, with 9 bases between. CDR3 size: 12 residues. The CDR3 DNA sequence: TGTGCCAGCAGTCCTCGATCGTATGGCTACACCTTC. Amino acids: CASSPRSYGYTF.

This sequence joins TRBV7-9 and TRBJ1-1; no clear D. V lost 6 bases, J lost 3 bases, and 11 bases lay in between. This CDR3 is built from 13 residues. Per the germline V gene, CDR1 is SEHNR and CDR2 is FQNEAQ (reference sequence). The CDR3 spells CASSSSLDTEAFF. CDR3 bases: TGTGCCAGCAGTTCCTCTTTGGACACTGAAGCTTTCTTT.

The chain has TRBV7-9 and TRBJ1-1, with D hard to call. CDR1 is SEHNR and CDR2 is FQNEAQ in the germline V gene (reference sequence). The CDR3 spans 12 residues. V was cut by 7 bases and J by 3 bases, with 9 bases left in between. The CDR3 reads CASTRLYTEAFF. CDR3 sequence (DNA): TGTGCCAGCACCCGATTGTACACTGAAGCTTTCTTT.

This rearrangement joins TRBV9 to TRBJ2-6, with D possibly being TRBD2 (6 bases). Germline assignment: CDR1 SGDLS and CDR2 YYNGEE. CDR3 length equals 18 residues. Trimming took 3 bases from V and 1 from J, leaving 17 bases between them. CDR3 nucleotides: TGTGCCAGCAGCGCCCCCCGGGACTGGGGGTCTGGGGCCAACGTCCTGACTTTC. It codes for CASSAPRDWGSGANVLTF.

The V gene is TRBV27, the J gene TRBJ2-1; a possible D gene is TRBD1 (5 bases). Trimming removed 2 bases at V and 2 bases at J, with 16 bases between. Germline V gene data show CDR1 as MNHEY and CDR2 as SMNVEV (reference sequence). This CDR3 is built from 17 residues. CDR3 in amino acids: CASSLLSPEGAYNEQFF. The DNA of the CDR3 is TGTGCCAGCAGTTTACTTTCGCCGGAAGGGGCCTACAATGAGCAGTTCTTC.

The chain uses TRBV15 and TRBJ1-5; D uncertain. Germline lookup yields CDR1 LNHNV and CDR2 YYDKDF (reference sequence). The V and J ends lost 0 bases and 7 bases respectively, with 10 bases between them. There are 14 residues in the CDR3. The CDR3 reads CATSRDLMGQPQHF. Written as DNA, the CDR3 is TGTGCCACCAGCAGAGATCTAATGGGGCAGCCCCAGCATTTT.

Turning to this clone: In the same sample, other DNA sequences code for this CDR3. V is TRBV9 and J is TRBJ2-3; no clear D. The length of the CDR3 is 15 residues. In germline, CDR1 is SGDLS, CDR2 YYNGEE. Trimming shortened V by 0 bases and J by 2 bases, and 10 bases separated the two germline ends. CDR3 DNA: TGTGCCAGCAGCGTAGGGGAAACTTCCACAGATACGCAGTATTTT. Translation gives CASSVGETSTDTQYF.

The rearrangement links TRBV30 to TRBJ2-7, with 8 bases fitting TRBD1. Trimming cost V 1 base and J 3 bases; bases outside gene matches: 8. Germline V gene sequence: CDR1 GTSNPN, CDR2 SVGIG (reference sequence). CDR3 length: 15 amino acids. The CDR3 region has the DNA TGTGCCTGGAGTGAGCTCGGGACAGGACTCTACGAGCAGTACTTC. Translating it yields CAWSELGTGLYEQYF.

The V gene is TRBV7-9, the J gene TRBJ2-7; 7 bases match TRBD1. V lost 4 bases, J lost 0 bases, and 3 bases stayed unmatched. Germline values: CDR1 SEHNR, CDR2 FQNEAQ (reference sequence). The length of the CDR3 is 14 residues. CDR3 loop: CASSYTGVSYEQYF. The CDR3 bases are TGTGCCAGCAGCTATACAGGGGTCTCCTACGAGCAGTACTTC.